This T cell receptor (beta chain) originates from a study of T cells after yellow fever vaccination. V was pared by 0 bases and J by 4 bases, with 10 bases between. Germline V gene sequence: CDR1 SQVTM, CDR2 ANQGSEA. This CDR3 has 14 residues. From the 5' RACE reads, TCRdb called clonotypes with MiXCR, one entry per CDR3 protein. There are 600,000 to 750,000 distinct CDR3 sequences in the sample; around 12% occur only once, and about 15% lies in the top ten. The chain carries TRBV29-1 and TRBJ2-1; D not certain. The receptor's source is a man under 40 who received the YFV17D yellow fever vaccine. The sample consisted of PBMCs, taken on the day of the yellow fever booster vaccination. The CDR3 spells CSVEDSRVYNEQFF. Here the CDR3 DNA reads TGCAGCGTTGAAGATAGTAGGGTTTACAATGAGCAGTTCTTC.